The clone carrying this TCR beta chain was recorded at least ten times. CDR1 is MNHEY, CDR2 SMNVEV, per germline (reference sequence). The CDR3 has 13 amino acids. Trimming took 2 bases from V and 4 from J, leaving 7 bases between them. By 5'RACE with 10-nucleotide random UMIs, the cDNA was made. TCRdb processed the 5' RACE reads anew with MiXCR; each CDR3 protein has one entry. Counted here are 100,000 or so distinct CDR3 sequences, roughly an eighth occurring once; the ten biggest clones make up around 5.3%. This specimen belongs to a study of neurological immune-mediated disorders. Time point meaning: longitudinal time-point 2.

The chain is built from TRBV27 and TRBJ2-3, with D uncertain. The sequence derives from a female donor with HTLV-1-associated myelopathy (HAM/TSP). Sample: PBMCs. The CDR3 nucleotides are TGTGCCAGCAGTTTACAGGCCGCAGATACGCAGTATTTT. It yields the protein CASSLQAADTQYF.